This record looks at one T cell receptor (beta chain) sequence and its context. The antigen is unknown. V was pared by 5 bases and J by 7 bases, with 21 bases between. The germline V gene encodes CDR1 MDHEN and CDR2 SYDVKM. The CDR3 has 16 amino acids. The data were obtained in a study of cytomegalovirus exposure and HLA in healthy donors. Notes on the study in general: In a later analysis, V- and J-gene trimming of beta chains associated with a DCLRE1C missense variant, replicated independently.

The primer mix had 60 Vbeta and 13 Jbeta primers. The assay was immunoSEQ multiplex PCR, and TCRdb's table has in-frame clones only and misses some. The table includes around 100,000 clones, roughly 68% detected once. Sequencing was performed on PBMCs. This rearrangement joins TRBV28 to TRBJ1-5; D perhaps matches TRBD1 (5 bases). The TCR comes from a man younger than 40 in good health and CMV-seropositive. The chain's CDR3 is CASSPGGGRAGQPQHF. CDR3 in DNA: TGTGCCAGCAGTCCCGGGGGGGGGAGGGCGGGGCAGCCCCAGCATTTT.